The 3 T cell receptor beta chains below were found in one sample sequenced in a study of shared clonotypes between healthy human individuals (dated by TCRdb to the early 2020s). Libraries were built with the immunoSEQ multiplex PCR assay. TCRdb obtained this table from immuneACCESS and retained in-frame rearrangements with V and J assigned. These tables miss some clones; where compared with another copy, unresolved V genes account for less than half of the shortfall, and the remainder is unexplained. The sample yields approximately 500,000 clones; 90% to 96% were counted once. The top ten constitute 0.06% of the sample. The sample consisted of naive CD4+ T cells sorted from blood. Explained via the paper, the cell subset or site label denotes: CD45RA+ positively selected. These receptors were collected from a woman in her twenties or thirties in good health.

The CDR3 protein is CASSWGSQTYEQYF. The CDR3 DNA reads TGTGCCAGCTCCTGGGGCTCCCAGACCTACGAGCAGTACTTC. This chain joins TRBV5-6 and TRBJ2-7; D might be TRBD1 (5 bases). Per the germline V gene, CDR1 is SGHDT and CDR2 is YYEEEE. CDR3 length: 14 residues. V was trimmed by 7 bases and J by 2 bases, leaving 16 bases between them.

The chain recombines TRBV7-3 with TRBJ1-2; no clear D. This CDR3 is built from 14 residues. Germline loops: CDR1 SGHTA, CDR2 FQGTGA. V lost 1 base and J lost 5, with 11 bases in between. CDR3 bases: TGTGCCAGCAGCTTAAATACAGCCCCGTATGGCTACACCTTC. Its protein product is CASSLNTAPYGYTF.

CDR3 sequence (DNA): TGCGCCAGCAGCCCCGCAATCGGCTGGAGCACAGATACGCAGTATTTT. Residues: CASSPAIGWSTDTQYF. The J gene is TRBJ2-3, the V gene TRBV5-1, with D unclear. The ends were cut back, 4 bases at V and 0 bases at J, with 15 bases in the middle. Germline V gives CDR1 SGHRS, CDR2 YFSETQ. CDR3 length: 16 residues.